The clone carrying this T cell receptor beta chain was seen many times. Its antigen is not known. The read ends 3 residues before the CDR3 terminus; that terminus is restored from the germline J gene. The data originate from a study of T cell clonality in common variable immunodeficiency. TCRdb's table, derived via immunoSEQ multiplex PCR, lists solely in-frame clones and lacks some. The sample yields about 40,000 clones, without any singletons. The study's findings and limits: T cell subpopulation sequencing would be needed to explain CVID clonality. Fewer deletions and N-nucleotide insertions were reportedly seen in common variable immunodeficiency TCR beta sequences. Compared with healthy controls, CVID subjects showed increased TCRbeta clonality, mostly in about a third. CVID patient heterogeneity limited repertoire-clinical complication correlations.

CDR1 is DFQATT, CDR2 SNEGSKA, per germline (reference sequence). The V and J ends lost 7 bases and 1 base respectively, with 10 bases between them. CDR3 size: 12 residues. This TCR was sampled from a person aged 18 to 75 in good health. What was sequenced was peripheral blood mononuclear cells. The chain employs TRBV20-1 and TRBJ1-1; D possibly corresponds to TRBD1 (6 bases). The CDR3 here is CSGKQGNTEAFF. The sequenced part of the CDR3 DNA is TGCAGTGGCAAACAGGGGAACACTGAA.